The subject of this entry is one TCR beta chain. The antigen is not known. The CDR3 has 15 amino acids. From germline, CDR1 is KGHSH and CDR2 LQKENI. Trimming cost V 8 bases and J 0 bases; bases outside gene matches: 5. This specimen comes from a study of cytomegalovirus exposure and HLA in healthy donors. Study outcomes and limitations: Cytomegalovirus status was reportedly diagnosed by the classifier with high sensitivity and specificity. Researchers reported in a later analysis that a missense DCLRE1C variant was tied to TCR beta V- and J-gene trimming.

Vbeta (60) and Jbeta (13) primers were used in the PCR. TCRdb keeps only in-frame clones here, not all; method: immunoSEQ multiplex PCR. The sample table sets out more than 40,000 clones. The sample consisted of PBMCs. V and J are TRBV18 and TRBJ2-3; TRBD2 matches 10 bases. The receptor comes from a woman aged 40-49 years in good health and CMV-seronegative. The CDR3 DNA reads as TGTGCCAGCGCCGGGACTAGCGTTAGCACAGATACGCAGTATTTT. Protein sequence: CASAGTSVSTDTQYF. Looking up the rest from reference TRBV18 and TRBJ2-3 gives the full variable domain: NAGVMQNPRHLVRRRGQEARLRCSPMKGHSHVYWYRQLPEEGLKFMVYLQKENIIDESGMPKERFSAEFPKEGPSILRIQQVVRGDSAAYFCASAGTSVSTDTQYFGPGTRLTVL.